This TCR beta chain originates from a study of shared clonotypes between healthy human individuals. Study-level information: Donor composition was a couple of women and three men, aged 18 to 49.

Of note for this clone: Its antigen is not identified. This sample also contains other DNA sequences that code for the same CDR3.

Germline V gene data show CDR1 as MDHEN and CDR2 as SYDVKM. The V gene end was trimmed by 5 bases and the J gene end by 4 bases; junction bases not matched to a gene: 6. The CDR3 is 14 amino acids. Study results and limitations: Only blood underwent sampling, and tissue repertoires likely differ.

In the original workflow: Junction-only sequences without quality scores were provided by ImmunoSEQ, so filtering was different. This table comes from immunoSEQ multiplex PCR, and its TCRdb copy is limited to in-frame clones, with some not included. For V, J and clone size, that table is used; D and trimming come from the DNA. The sample lists millions of clones; approximately 93% were seen once. The source of this sequence is a man younger than 30 in good health. Some clones in this sample may be carry-over from other donors' samples. The sequencing sample was made of naive CD4+ T cells from PBMCs. Subset defined: CD45RA+ positively selected. This rearrangement joins TRBV28 to TRBJ2-7, with TRBD1 identical over 9 bases. The CDR3 is CASSLGQGGYEQYF. The CDR3 DNA reads as TGTGCCAGCAGTCTGGGACAGGGAGGTTACGAGCAGTACTTC.